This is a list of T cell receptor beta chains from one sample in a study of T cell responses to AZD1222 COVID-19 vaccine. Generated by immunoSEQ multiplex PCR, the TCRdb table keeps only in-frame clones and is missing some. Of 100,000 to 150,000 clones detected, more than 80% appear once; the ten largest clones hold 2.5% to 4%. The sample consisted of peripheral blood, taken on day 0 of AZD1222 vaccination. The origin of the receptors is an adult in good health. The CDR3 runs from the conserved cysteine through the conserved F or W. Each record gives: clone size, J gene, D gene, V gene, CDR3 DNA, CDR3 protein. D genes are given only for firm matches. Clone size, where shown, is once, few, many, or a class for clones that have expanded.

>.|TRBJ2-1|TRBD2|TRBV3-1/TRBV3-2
TGTGCCAGCAGCCAAGAGGGTCTAGCGGGAGTCAATGAGCAGTTCTTC
CASSQEGLAGVNEQFF
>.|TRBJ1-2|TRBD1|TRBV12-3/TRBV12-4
TGTGCCAGCAGTTCACTGGACAGGGGGAGCTACACCTTC
CASSSLDRGSYTF
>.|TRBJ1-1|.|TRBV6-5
TGTGCCAGCAGTCCCCCAGGGTGGGGCACTGAAGCTTTCTTT
CASSPPGWGTEAFF
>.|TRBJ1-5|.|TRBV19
TGTGCCAGTAGTATAGATCTTGGCGGAGGGAGTGGCAATCAGCCCCAGCATTTT
CASSIDLGGGSGNQPQHF
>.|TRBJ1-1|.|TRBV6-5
TGTGCCAGCATAGGGAGGAACACTGAAGCTTTCTTT
CASIGRNTEAFF
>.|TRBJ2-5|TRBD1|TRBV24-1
TGTGCCACCAGTGATTCGGGACAGCCAAGAGAGACCCAGTACTTC
CATSDSGQPRETQYF
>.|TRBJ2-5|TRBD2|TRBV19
TGTGCCAGTGGCAGCGGGAGGGCGGAGACCCAGTACTTC
CASGSGRAETQYF
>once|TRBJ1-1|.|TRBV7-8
TGTGCCAGCAGCTTAGTGAGAAGGCCAGCTTTCTTT
CASSLVRRPAFF
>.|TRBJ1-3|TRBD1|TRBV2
TGTGCCAGCAGTGCTTTGGTACAGGGGTTTGGAAACACCATATATTTT
CASSALVQGFGNTIYF
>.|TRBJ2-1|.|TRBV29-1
TGCAGCGTGGTAGCGGCTTCCTACAATGAGCAGTTCTTC
CSVVAASYNEQFF
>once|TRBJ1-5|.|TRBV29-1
TGCAGCGTTGAAGTGGGGGGGGATCAGCCCCAGCATTTT
CSVEVGGDQPQHF
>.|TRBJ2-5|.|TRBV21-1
TGTGCCAGCAGTCCAGGTCCCTCGTGGGATCATGGGGAGACCCAGTACTTC
CASSPGPSWDHGETQYF
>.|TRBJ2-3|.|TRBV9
TGTGCCAGCAGCCCAGAGTGGAGGATGACCTCGACGGTCGACACAGATACGCAGTATTTT
CASSPEWRMTSTVDTDTQYF
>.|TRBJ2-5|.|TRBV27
TGTGCCAGCAGTTCACTTTTTGTAGGAGAGACCCAGTACTTC
CASSSLFVGETQYF
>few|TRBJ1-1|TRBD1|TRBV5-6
TGTGCCAGCAGCTTCCAGGGGGAGCCTCGAACTGAAGCTTTCTTT
CASSFQGEPRTEAFF
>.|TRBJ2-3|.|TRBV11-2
TGTGCCAGCAGCTTAGGGTCCGAACCCACAGATACGCAGTATTTT
CASSLGSEPTDTQYF
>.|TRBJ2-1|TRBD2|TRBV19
TGTGCCAGTAGTGGGGGACTAGCGGTTGAGCAGTTCTTC
CASSGGLAVEQFF
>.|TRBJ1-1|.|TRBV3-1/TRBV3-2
TGTGCCAGCAGCCAACTCGGACGGACAAATGAAGCTTTCTTT
CASSQLGRTNEAFF
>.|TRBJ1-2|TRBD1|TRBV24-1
TGTGCCACCAACCAGGGGGGTGTTGGCTACACCTTC
CATNQGGVGYTF
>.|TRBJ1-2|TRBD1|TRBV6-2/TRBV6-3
TGTGCCAGCAGCCACGACAGGGGAAACCCTGGCTACACCTTC
CASSHDRGNPGYTF
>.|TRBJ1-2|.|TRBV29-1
TGCAGCGTTGTAACCCTCGTTAACTATGGCTACACCTTC
CSVVTLVNYGYTF
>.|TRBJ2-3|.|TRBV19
TGTGCCAGTAGTCCACGCTACCCCTCTGGAGATACGCAGTATTTT
CASSPRYPSGDTQYF
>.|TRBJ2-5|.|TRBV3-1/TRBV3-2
TGTGCCAGCAGCCAGGTTTGGACCGCGGGGACCCAGTACTTC
CASSQVWTAGTQYF
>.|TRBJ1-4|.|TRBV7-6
TGTGCCAGCAGGCCTACAGGCGGGGGCCAAGGAAAACTGTTTTTT
CASRPTGGGQGKLFF
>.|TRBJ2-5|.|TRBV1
TGCACCAGCAGCCAAGTCTGTCAGACAGAGACCCAGTACTTC
CTSSQVCQTETQYF
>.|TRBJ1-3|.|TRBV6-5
TGTGCCAGCAGTTACTCAGGGGCTGGAAACACCATATATTTT
CASSYSGAGNTIYF
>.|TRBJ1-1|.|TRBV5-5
TGTGCCAGCAGCTTTGGTTGGGGCTTGAACACTGAAGCTTTCTTT
CASSFGWGLNTEAFF
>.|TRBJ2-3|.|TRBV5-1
TGCGCCAGCAGCTTGCAGCCCCAGCGCACAGATACGCAGTATTTT
CASSLQPQRTDTQYF
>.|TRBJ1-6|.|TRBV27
TGTGCCAGCAGCTTTGGGGCACAGGGCCCTAGCTCCTATAATTCACCCCTCCACTTT
CASSFGAQGPSSYNSPLHF
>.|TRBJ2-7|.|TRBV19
TGTGCCAGTAGTAAGGGCCCCGAGCAGTACTTC
CASSKGPEQYF
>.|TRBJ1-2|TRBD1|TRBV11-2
TGTGCCAGCAGCACCGGGACAGGGGATGGCTACACCTTC
CASSTGTGDGYTF
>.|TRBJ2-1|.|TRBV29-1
TGCAGCGTTGTGGACAACCTCCTAACCAATGAGCAGTTCTTC
CSVVDNLLTNEQFF
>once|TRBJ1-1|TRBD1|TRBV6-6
TGTGCCAGCAGTCCGGGGGACAGGGGGCCCATGAACACTGAAGCTTTCTTT
CASSPGDRGPMNTEAFF
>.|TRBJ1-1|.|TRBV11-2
TGTGCCAGCAGCTTAGCTGTGGGTTCCACTGAAGCTTTCTTT
CASSLAVGSTEAFF
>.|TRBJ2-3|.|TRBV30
TGTGCCTGGGTTACTGCCCGGGTAGATACGCAGTATTTT
CAWVTARVDTQYF
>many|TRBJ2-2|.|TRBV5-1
TGCGCCAGCAGCCCCTGGGGACAGAACACCGGGGAGCTGTTTTTT
CASSPWGQNTGELFF
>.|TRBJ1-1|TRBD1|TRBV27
TGTGCCAGCAGTCCGATATATCCCGGACAGGGGGGGGGTACTGAAGCTTTCTTT
CASSPIYPGQGGGTEAFF
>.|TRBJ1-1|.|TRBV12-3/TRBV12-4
TGTGCCAGCAGTCGAGCACTGAACACTGAAGCTTTCTTT
CASSRALNTEAFF
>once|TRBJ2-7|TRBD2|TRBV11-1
TGTGCCAGCAGCTTAGCCGCCCCCCAGCGGGAGGGCCTGCACGAGCAGTACTTC
CASSLAAPQREGLHEQYF
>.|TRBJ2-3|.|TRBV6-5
TGTGCCAGCAGTCCCACGGGACTCAGCACAGATACGCAGTATTTT
CASSPTGLSTDTQYF
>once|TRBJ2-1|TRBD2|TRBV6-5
TGTGCCAGCAGTTACCTAGCGGGGGTATACAATGAGCAGTTCTTC
CASSYLAGVYNEQFF
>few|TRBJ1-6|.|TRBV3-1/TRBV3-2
TGTGCCAGCAGCCAGCCTAATTCACCCCTCCACTTT
CASSQPNSPLHF
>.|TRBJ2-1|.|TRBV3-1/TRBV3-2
TGTGCCAGCAGCCTTCCCGGAGGCGAGCAGTTCTTC
CASSLPGGEQFF
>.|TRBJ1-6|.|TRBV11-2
TGTGCCAGCAGAGAGGGGAACTCCTATAATTCACCCCTCCACTTT
CASREGNSYNSPLHF
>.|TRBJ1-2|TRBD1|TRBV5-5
TGTGCCAGCAGCTTTCGGACAGGGTATGATGGCTACACCTTC
CASSFRTGYDGYTF
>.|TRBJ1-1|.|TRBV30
TGTGCCTGCCACCTCATCCAGGCTTTCTTT
CACHLIQAFF
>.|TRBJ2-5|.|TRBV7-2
TGTGCCAGCAGCTTAGATGGTAGCGCCGAGACCCAGTACTTC
CASSLDGSAETQYF
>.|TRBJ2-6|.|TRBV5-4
TGTGCCAGCAGCGCCCCCGGGGCTGGGGCCAACGTCCTGACTTTC
CASSAPGAGANVLTF
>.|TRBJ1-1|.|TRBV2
TGTGCCAGCATTGGCAGAGCCACTGAAGCTTTCTTT
CASIGRATEAFF
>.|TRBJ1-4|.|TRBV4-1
TGCGCCAGCAGCCAGCTTAATTCAGGGCGGGCTAATGAAAAACTGTTTTTT
CASSQLNSGRANEKLFF
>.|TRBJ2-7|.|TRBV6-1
TGTGCCAGCAGTGAGTACCAAAATGCTTACAACGAGCAGTACTTC
CASSEYQNAYNEQYF
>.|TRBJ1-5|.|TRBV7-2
TGTGCCAGCAGCTCACAAGGGTATAGCAATCAGCCCCAGCATTTT
CASSSQGYSNQPQHF
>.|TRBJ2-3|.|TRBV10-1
TGCGCCAGCAGCGTGAACCGGGACCCAAGGGATACGCAGTATTTT
CASSVNRDPRDTQYF
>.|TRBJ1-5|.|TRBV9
TGTGCCAGCAGCGTAAGCTCCACAGGTCAGCCCCAGCATTTT
CASSVSSTGQPQHF
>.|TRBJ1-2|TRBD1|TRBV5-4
TGTGCCAGCAGGCTGGGAGCCGACAGGGTCGACGGCTACACCTTC
CASRLGADRVDGYTF